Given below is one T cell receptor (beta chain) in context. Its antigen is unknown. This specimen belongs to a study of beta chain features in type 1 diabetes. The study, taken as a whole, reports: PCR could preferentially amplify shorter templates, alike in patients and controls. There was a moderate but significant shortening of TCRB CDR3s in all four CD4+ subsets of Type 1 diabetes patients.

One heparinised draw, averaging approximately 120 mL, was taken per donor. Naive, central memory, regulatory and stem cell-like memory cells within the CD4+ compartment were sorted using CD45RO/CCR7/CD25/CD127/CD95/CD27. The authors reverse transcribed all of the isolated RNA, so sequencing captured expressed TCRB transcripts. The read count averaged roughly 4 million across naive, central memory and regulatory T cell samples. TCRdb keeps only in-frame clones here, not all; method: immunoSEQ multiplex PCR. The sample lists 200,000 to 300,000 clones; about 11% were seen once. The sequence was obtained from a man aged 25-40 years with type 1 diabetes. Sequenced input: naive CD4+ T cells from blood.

DNA of the CDR3: TGTGCCAGCAGTTCAACCTCAGGATACGAGCAGTACTTC. It is translated as CASSSTSGYEQYF. The V and J genes are TRBV27 and TRBJ2-7; D call uncertain. V gave up 4 bases and J gave up 4 bases, with 11 bases separating them. This CDR3 region has 13 residues. CDR1 and CDR2 (germline): MNHEY, SMNVEV (reference sequence).